These 2 T cell receptor beta chains were sequenced from one sample in a study of regulatory and conventional T cells in RAG deficiency. Sequencing used immunoSEQ multiplex PCR; TCRdb keeps in-frame clones, though not all of them. This table has some 35,000 clones, 70% to 80% appearing once. Conventional CD4+ T cells were sorted from blood as CD25-low CD127-high cells. The sample also formed part of further work on regulatory T cells. Per that paper: The primer mix had 52 TRBV and 13 TRBJ primers.

Material: CD4+ effector T cells sorted from blood. These receptors all come from a human donor in good health.

The chain has TRBV7-9 and TRBJ2-7, with D perhaps given as TRBD1 or TRBD2 (5 bases each). V gave up 5 bases and J gave up 6 bases, with 14 bases separating them. There are 13 residues in the CDR3. The germline gives CDR1 SEHNR, CDR2 FQNEAQ (reference sequence). CDR3 sequence: CASSPKRGGEQYF. DNA for the CDR3: TGTGCCAGCAGCCCAAAACGTGGGGGCGAGCAGTACTTC.

The chain is built from TRBV7-9 and TRBJ1-1; D may be TRBD1 (6 bases). CDR1 SEHNR and CDR2 FQNEAQ come from the germline V gene (reference sequence). The CDR3 has 14 amino acids. Trimming removed 4 bases from V and 4 bases from J, with 13 bases in between. The CDR3 protein is CASSSQGTGTEAFF. As DNA, the CDR3 is TGTGCCAGCAGCTCACAGGGCACGGGCACTGAAGCTTTCTTT. Combining the CDR3 with reference TRBV7-9 and TRBJ1-1 gives the whole variable domain DTGVSQNPRHKITKRGQNVTFRCDPISEHNRLYWYRQTLGQGPEFLTYFQNEAQLEKSRLLSDRFSAERPKGSFSTLEIQRTEQGDSAMYLCASSSQGTGTEAFFGQGTRLTVV.